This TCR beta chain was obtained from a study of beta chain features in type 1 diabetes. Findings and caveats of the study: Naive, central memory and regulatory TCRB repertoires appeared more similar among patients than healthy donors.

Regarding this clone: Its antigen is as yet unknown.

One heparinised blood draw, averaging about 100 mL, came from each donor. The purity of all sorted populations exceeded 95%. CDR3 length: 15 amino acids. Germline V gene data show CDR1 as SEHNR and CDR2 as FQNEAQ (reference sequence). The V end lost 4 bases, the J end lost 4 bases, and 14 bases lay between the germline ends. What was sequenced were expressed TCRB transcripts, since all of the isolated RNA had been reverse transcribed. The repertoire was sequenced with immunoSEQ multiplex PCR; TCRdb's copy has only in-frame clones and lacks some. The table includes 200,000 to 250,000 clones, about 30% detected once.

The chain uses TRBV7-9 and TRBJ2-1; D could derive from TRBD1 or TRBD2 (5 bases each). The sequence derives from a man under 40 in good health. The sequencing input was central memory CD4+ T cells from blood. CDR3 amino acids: CASSSGTWGYNEQFF. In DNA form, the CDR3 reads TGTGCCAGCAGCTCCGGGACCTGGGGATACAATGAGCAGTTCTTC.